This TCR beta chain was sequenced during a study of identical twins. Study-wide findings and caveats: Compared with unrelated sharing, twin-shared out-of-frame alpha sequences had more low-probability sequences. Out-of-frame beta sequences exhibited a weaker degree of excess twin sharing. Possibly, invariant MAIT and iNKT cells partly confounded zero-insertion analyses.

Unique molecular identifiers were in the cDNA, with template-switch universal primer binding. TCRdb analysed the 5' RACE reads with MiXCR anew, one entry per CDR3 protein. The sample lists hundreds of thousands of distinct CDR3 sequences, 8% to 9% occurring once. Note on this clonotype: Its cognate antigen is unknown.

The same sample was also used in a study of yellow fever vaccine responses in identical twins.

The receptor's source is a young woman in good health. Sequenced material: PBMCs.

The CDR3 loop is CASSLALRGRGRADTQYF. The DNA for the CDR3 is TGTGCCAGCAGCTTAGCGCTGAGGGGCAGGGGGCGTGCAGATACGCAGTATTTT. The V and J genes are TRBV11-1 and TRBJ2-3, with 8 bases that match TRBD1. Germline assignment: CDR1 SGHAT and CDR2 FQDESV (reference sequence). The CDR3 covers 18 residues. J gave up 4 bases and V 0 bases, and 12 bases lay outside the gene matches.